This paragraph reports one T cell receptor (beta chain). These data are taken from a study of blood T cell repertoires in COVID-19. Original processing methods: For nucleated cells, counts were estimated from reference gene primer amplification. Clones were read by immunoSEQ multiplex PCR, and TCRdb kept only the in-frame ones, dropping some. V and J calls and clone size are copied from that table; D and trimming were computed from the DNA. The table has around 59,000 clones, over 70% seen once. Trimming removed 2 bases from V and 2 bases from J, with 13 bases in between. CDR1 is SGHDT and CDR2 is YYEEEE in the germline V gene. The CDR3 totals 15 residues.

The chain combines TRBV5-6 with TRBJ2-5, with D possibly being TRBD1 (6 bases). The sample taken for sequencing was peripheral blood. The clonotype comes from a woman in her forties or fifties with active or convalescent COVID-19. For the CDR3, the DNA is TGTGCCAGCAGCTTTCGAGGAACAGGGCAAGAGACCCAGTACTTC. This encodes CASSFRGTGQETQYF. Complete variable domain (other parts from reference TRBV5-6 and TRBJ2-5): DAGVTQSPTHLIKTRGQQVTLRCSPKSGHDTVSWYQQALGQGPQFIFQYYEEEERQRGNFPDRFSGHQFPNYSSELNVNALLLGDSALYLCASSFRGTGQETQYFGPGTRLLVL.